Each of the 2 T cell receptor beta chains below was sequenced from the same sample in a study of blood T cell repertoires in COVID-19. Sequenced by immunoSEQ multiplex PCR; TCRdb stores in-frame clones only, minus some. The data hold more than 95,000 clones, with 70% to 90% observed a single time. The sample consisted of peripheral blood. Every receptor here comes from a human donor in a cohort sampled during active COVID-19.

This chain connects TRBV28 to TRBJ2-1, with D perhaps matching TRBD2 (6 bases). V lost 5 bases and J 2 bases, leaving 16 bases between the germline ends. Germline V gene data show CDR1 as MDHEN and CDR2 as SYDVKM. The CDR3 length is 16 residues. As DNA, the CDR3 is TGTGCCAGCAGTGTATTCCCGGGGGACGCCTACAATGAGCAGTTCTTC. Amino acids: CASSVFPGDAYNEQFF.

The V and J genes are TRBV5-1 and TRBJ2-7, with 9 bases lining up with TRBD1. The CDR3 runs 14 residues. Trimming cost V 6 bases and J 3 bases; bases outside gene matches: 7. CDR1 and CDR2 from the germline V gene are SGHRS and YFSETQ. DNA of the CDR3: TGCGCCAGCACATCCGGGACAGGGTACTACGAGCAGTACTTC. Translated, it gives CASTSGTGYYEQYF.